These T cell receptor beta chains were read from a single sample in a study of blood T cell repertoires in COVID-19. Libraries were prepared by immunoSEQ multiplex PCR; TCRdb keeps only in-frame clonotypes and omits some of them. The sample has 250,000 to 300,000 clones, nearly 90% seen once. The specimen sequenced was peripheral blood. These receptors all come from a woman aged 60 to 75 with COVID-19, enrolled during active disease. The CDR3 runs from the conserved cysteine through the conserved F or W.

TRBJ1-4,TRBV19,CASSPTQDGEKLFF
TRBJ2-7,TRBV14,CASSQAAGGLWEQYF
TRBJ2-5,TRBV7-2,CASSLALQGGATQYF
TRBJ1-5,TRBV29-1,CSVVGRFLSSEPQHF
TRBJ2-7,TRBV25-1,CASSDSNRGTYEQYF
TRBJ2-7,TRBV13,CASSYAQGAYEQYF
TRBJ2-7,TRBV5-1,CASSPHKGTSVYEQYF
TRBJ1-5,TRBV4-1,CASSQSIPGGNQPQHF
TRBJ1-5,TRBV19,CATRTGWMPQHF
TRBJ2-3,TRBV6-5,CASVGQGWSTQYF
TRBJ1-4,TRBV12-3/TRBV12-4,CASRKLEEKLFF
TRBJ1-1,TRBV29-1,CSVMGQANTEAFF
TRBJ2-4,TRBV12-3/TRBV12-4,CASRRQGRDIQYF
TRBJ1-5,TRBV7-8,CASSSRQGRGQPQHF
TRBJ2-5,TRBV10-3,CASGTELQETQYF
TRBJ1-2,TRBV3-1/TRBV3-2,CASSQTTGDYGYTF
TRBJ1-2,TRBV5-1,CASSWGQGGSNYGYTF
TRBJ2-7,TRBV20-1,CSASRGGRVSYEQYF
TRBJ2-1,TRBV25-1,CASSEYRAGQFF
TRBJ2-7,TRBV6-5,CASRNSDEQYF
TRBJ1-5,TRBV6-5,CASSSVARGYQPQHF
TRBJ1-1,TRBV11-2,CASSYGLRTGNTEAFF
TRBJ1-1,TRBV7-7,CASSPLSGGETEAFF
TRBJ2-7,TRBV19,CASSLSLTYEQYF
TRBJ1-5,TRBV2,CASRFLPGGGGDGQPQHF
TRBJ1-2,TRBV7-3,CASSPNTGGDYGYTF
TRBJ1-6,TRBV18,CASSPPNRGMGNSPLHF
TRBJ1-1,TRBV30,CAATGVMNTEAFF
TRBJ1-6,TRBV5-5,CASSLSRVTGSAYNSPLHF
TRBJ1-2,TRBV6-5,CASSLGAGYGYTF
TRBJ1-6,TRBV9,CASSVGQPDSPLHF
TRBJ1-5,TRBV9,CASSVAGQVGQPQHF
TRBJ1-1,TRBV19,CARTGRGTEAFF
TRBJ1-1,TRBV3-1/TRBV3-2,CASSQLQGGKTEAFF
TRBJ2-7,TRBV7-2,CASSSRGGSYEQYF
TRBJ1-1,TRBV30,CAYEGQGAFTEAFF
TRBJ2-7,TRBV25-1,CASSKATGEQYF
TRBJ2-6,TRBV18,CASLRPSNVRANVLTF
TRBJ2-7,TRBV11-1,CARPTGVSYEQYF
TRBJ1-5,TRBV6-2/TRBV6-3,CASSSDRLNQPQHF
TRBJ2-7,TRBV29-1,CSASGQGRSEQYF
TRBJ1-5,TRBV2,CASSEDRNQPQHF